The rows below give T cell receptor beta chains drawn from one sample of a study of OX40 agonist ivuxolimab in advanced cancers. Libraries were prepared by immunoSEQ multiplex PCR; TCRdb keeps only in-frame clonotypes and omits some of them. The repertoire consists of nearly 9,000 clones, with approximately 90% occurring once and the leading ten covering 15% to 20%. Sample: CD4+ or CD8+ T cells sorted from blood, taken in a trial of the OX40 agonist ivuxolimab. These receptors came from an adult with an advanced solid tumor such as melanoma, head and neck, liver or kidney cancer. Both conserved end residues are part of each CDR3. D genes are given only for firm matches. Some rows have no size entry. The others give once, few or many, or a class for an expanded clone.

j_gene,d_gene,v_gene,abundance,CDR3nt,CDR3aa
TRBJ2-2,.,TRBV27,.,TGTGCCAGCAGTTTATCTGGGGTTACCGGGGAGCTGTTTTTT,CASSLSGVTGELFF
TRBJ2-4,TRBD2,TRBV11-1,.,TGTGCCAGCAGCCGGGGGGATAATCCAGCCAAAAACATTCAGTACTTC,CASSRGDNPAKNIQYF
TRBJ2-3,TRBD2,TRBV19,.,TGTGCCAGTAGTATGGGGCTAGCGGTCGCAGATACGCAGTATTTT,CASSMGLAVADTQYF
TRBJ2-5,TRBD1,TRBV10-3,.,TGTGCCATCAGCCAAGACAGGGGGCGCGAGACCCAGTACTTC,CAISQDRGRETQYF
TRBJ1-5,.,TRBV10-2,.,TGCGCCAGCAGTACTGGAGCCCCATATAGCAATCAGCCCCAGCATTTT,CASSTGAPYSNQPQHF
TRBJ2-7,TRBD1,TRBV13,few,TGTGCCAGCAGCGGGGGACAGGGCAACTACGAGCAGTACTTC,CASSGGQGNYEQYF
TRBJ1-1,.,TRBV5-1,.,TGCGCCAGCAGCTTGGCTTGGGCCGTGGCTGAAGCTTTCTTT,CASSLAWAVAEAFF
TRBJ1-1,TRBD1,TRBV27,.,TGTGCCAGCAGTCGCAGGGGGAGTTTCACTGAAGCTTTCTTT,CASSRRGSFTEAFF
TRBJ2-7,TRBD1,TRBV19,.,TGTGCCAGTAGTGTCGGACAGGGGATAGGTTACGAGCAGTACTTC,CASSVGQGIGYEQYF
TRBJ2-1,TRBD1,TRBV9,once,TGTGCCAGCAGCCCTCGGGACAGTACAAATGAGCAGTTCTTC,CASSPRDSTNEQFF
TRBJ2-1,.,TRBV4-3,.,TGCGCCAGCAGCCAAGGAGTAGCGATAAGCGATGAGCAGTTCTTC,CASSQGVAISDEQFF
TRBJ1-5,TRBD1,TRBV4-1,once,TGCGCCAGCAGCCTAGCCGGGACAGGGGATCAGCCCCAGCATTTT,CASSLAGTGDQPQHF
TRBJ2-7,.,TRBV7-9,.,TGTGCCAGCAGCTTAGTAGGGGGGACATTCTACGAGCAGTACTTC,CASSLVGGTFYEQYF
TRBJ2-5,TRBD2,TRBV6-1,.,TGTGCCAGCAGTGAAGCGCCAGCGGGAGGTCCCGGAGAGACCCAGTACTTC,CASSEAPAGGPGETQYF